The 20 T cell receptor beta chains below all came from one sample that was sequenced in a study of T cell clones after liver transplantation. Sequenced by immunoSEQ multiplex PCR; TCRdb stores in-frame clones only, minus some. The sample contains about 15,000 clones, over 90% of which appear only once. Here the sequenced sample was CD8+ T cells from blood, taken before liver transplant. Every receptor here comes from a human donor who received a liver transplant.

The V gene is TRBV10-3, the J gene TRBJ2-7; the D is unclear. Trimming removed 4 bases at V and 2 bases at J, with 12 bases between. The CDR3 is 14 amino acids. CDR1 ENHRY and CDR2 SYGVKD come from the germline V gene. The CDR3 loop is CAISVAGPTYEQYF. The CDR3 nucleotides are TGTGCCATCAGTGTGGCCGGGCCAACCTACGAGCAGTACTTC.

The chain joins TRBV6-5 to TRBJ1-6, with TRBD1 as a possible D gene (5 bases). Per the germline V gene, CDR1 is MNHEY and CDR2 is SVGAGI. V lost 2 bases to trimming and J lost 1 base, with 9 bases between them. There are 16 residues in the CDR3. CDR3 DNA sequence: TGTGCCAGCAGTTACACCCAGGGATCCTATAATTCACCCCTCCACTTT. Its translation is CASSYTQGSYNSPLHF.

The genes are TRBV27 and TRBJ1-1, with a possible D match to TRBD1 (6 bases). The CDR3 loop spans 15 amino acids. From germline, CDR1 is MNHEY and CDR2 SMNVEV (reference sequence). V was shortened by 6 bases and J by 0 bases, with 14 bases between the two germline ends. The DNA for the CDR3 is TGTGCCAGCAGGCCCGGGACATCGATGAACACTGAAGCTTTCTTT. It yields the protein CASRPGTSMNTEAFF.

The rearrangement joins TRBV19 to TRBJ1-1; 7 bases match TRBD1. The CDR3 length is 15 residues. Germline values: CDR1 LNHDA, CDR2 SQIVND (reference sequence). Trimming cost V 4 bases and J 0 bases; bases outside gene matches: 5. The CDR3 loop is CASSTWDRLNTEAFF. Written as DNA, the CDR3 is TGTGCCAGTAGTACCTGGGACAGACTGAACACTGAAGCTTTCTTT. The complete variable domain, with remaining parts taken from reference TRBV19 and TRBJ1-1, reads DGGITQSPKYLFRKEGQNVTLSCEQNLNHDAMYWYRQDPGQGLRLIYYSQIVNDFQKGDIAEGYSVSREKKESFPLTVTSAQKNPTAFYLCASSTWDRLNTEAFFGQGTRLTVV.

The rearrangement uses TRBV6-1 and TRBJ2-5; D is possibly TRBD1 (5 bases). The CDR3 extends over 17 amino acids. Trimming took off 4 bases at V and 2 bases at J, with 20 bases between the two ends. Looked up from germline, CDR1 is MNHNS and CDR2 is SASEGT. This chain's CDR3 is CASSGRQSPAIQETQYF. CDR3 DNA sequence: TGTGCCAGCAGTGGGAGACAGTCGCCTGCGATTCAAGAGACCCAGTACTTC.

The V gene is TRBV13, the J gene TRBJ2-7, with 11 bases that match TRBD2. V was clipped by 3 bases and J by 3 bases; unmatched bases: 7. The CDR3 runs 16 residues. Germline values: CDR1 PRHDT, CDR2 FYEKMQ (reference sequence). The CDR3: CASSLGLAGGSYEQYF. The CDR3 DNA reads TGTGCCAGCAGCTTGGGGCTAGCGGGAGGCAGCTACGAGCAGTACTTC.

The chain links TRBV7-9 to TRBJ2-7, with 8 positions matching TRBD2. Looked up from germline, CDR1 is SEHNR and CDR2 is FQNEAQ (reference sequence). The J segment lost 5 bases and the V segment lost 4 bases, leaving 10 bases of the junction unmatched. The CDR3 extends over 15 amino acids. The CDR3 loop reads CASSSNRLASHEQYF. The CDR3 nucleotides are TGTGCCAGCAGCTCGAACCGACTAGCGTCCCACGAGCAGTACTTC.

The rearrangement uses TRBV29-1 and TRBJ2-1; 7 bases agree with TRBD2. The J segment lost 0 bases and the V segment lost 7 bases, leaving 6 bases of the junction unmatched. CDR3 length: 14 residues. Germline lookup yields CDR1 SQVTM and CDR2 ANQGSEA. The CDR3 loop is CSAPGTTSYNEQFF. CDR3 DNA sequence: TGCAGCGCCCCCGGGACTACCTCCTACAATGAGCAGTTCTTC.

V usage is TRBV4-2 and J usage is TRBJ2-5; TRBD2 agrees at 8 bases. This CDR3 comprises 17 residues. Per the germline V gene, CDR1 is LGHNA and CDR2 is YNFKEQ. V trimming: 3 bases; J trimming: 5 bases; junction bases outside the gene matches: 14. The chain's CDR3 is CASSQAGTRYYPETQYF. CDR3 in DNA: TGTGCCAGCAGCCAGGCCGGGACTAGGTACTACCCTGAGACCCAGTACTTC.

J is TRBJ2-1 and V is TRBV5-1; TRBD2 aligns across 9 bases. This CDR3 has 13 amino acids. Germline CDR1 is SGHRS and CDR2 is YFSETQ. J gave up 7 bases and V 5 bases, and 4 bases lay outside the gene matches. The CDR3 bases are TGCGCCAGCAGGTTAGCGGGAGTAAATGAGCAGTTCTTC. Amino acids: CASRLAGVNEQFF.

The chain carries TRBV9 and TRBJ2-1; D ambiguous. The germline CDR1 and CDR2 sequences are SGDLS and YYNGEE. The ends were cut back, 3 bases at V and 0 bases at J, with 7 bases in the middle. CDR3 size: 14 residues. The CDR3 is CASSGLGSYNEQFF. The CDR3 region has the DNA TGTGCCAGCAGCGGACTGGGCTCCTACAATGAGCAGTTCTTC.

V gene TRBV6-1 combines with J gene TRBJ2-3; 7 positions agree with TRBD2. The CDR3 length is 14 residues. Germline V lookup: CDR1 MNHNS, CDR2 SASEGT. V shed 8 bases, J shed 0 bases, and the junction held 5 bases outside the gene matches. DNA for the CDR3: TGTGCCAGCGCCTTTAGCGGGAGCACAGATACGCAGTATTTT. Translating gives CASAFSGSTDTQYF.

This clone was detected once. CDR3 residues: CAAAGWENTEAFF. The CDR3, as DNA: TGTGCCGCCGCCGGCTGGGAAAACACTGAAGCTTTCTTT. The chain links TRBV10-3 to TRBJ1-1; D is unclear. The V end lost 11 bases, the J end lost 2 bases, and 15 bases lay between the germline ends. From germline, CDR1 is ENHRY and CDR2 SYGVKD. The CDR3 covers 13 residues.

This clone came up once. The chain joins TRBV27 to TRBJ2-3; D not certain. Trimming stripped 6 bases from V and 0 bases from J, with 4 bases between. CDR3 length: 12 residues. Germline V lookup: CDR1 MNHEY, CDR2 SMNVEV (reference sequence). The CDR3 DNA reads TGTGCCAGCAGCGACAGCACAGATACGCAGTATTTT. Translating it yields CASSDSTDTQYF.

The chain uses TRBV10-3 and TRBJ2-7, with D tentatively TRBD1 or TRBD2 (5 bases each). The germline gives CDR1 ENHRY, CDR2 SYGVKD. CDR3 size: 13 residues. The ends were cut back, 6 bases at V and 0 bases at J, with 9 bases in the middle. The chain's CDR3 is CAIRSGSSYEQYF. The CDR3 DNA reads as TGTGCCATCAGGTCAGGGAGCTCCTACGAGCAGTACTTC.

V is TRBV5-4 and J is TRBJ2-3; 10 positions match TRBD2. The trim removed 2 bases at V and 6 bases at J, leaving 3 bases unmatched. Germline V lookup: CDR1 SGHNT, CDR2 YYREEE (reference sequence). The CDR3 extends over 14 amino acids. The CDR3 nucleotides read TGTGCCAGCAGCTTTCAGCGGGAGGGCGATACGCAGTATTTT. It is translated as CASSFQREGDTQYF.

The chain employs TRBV29-1 and TRBJ2-2; a weak D match, TRBD1 (5 bases). The V and J ends lost 5 bases and 0 bases respectively, with 13 bases between them. The CDR3 is made up of 15 amino acids. CDR1 is SQVTM, CDR2 ANQGSEA, per germline. The CDR3 sequence is CSVKGDSSNTGELFF. CDR3 bases: TGCAGCGTTAAGGGTGACAGCTCGAACACCGGGGAGCTGTTTTTT.

By sample fraction, this clone is large. The chain carries TRBV7-9 and TRBJ2-7; a weak D match, TRBD1 (5 bases). This CDR3 has 14 amino acids. Per the germline V gene, CDR1 is SEHNR and CDR2 is FQNEAQ (reference sequence). The V end was cut by 2 bases, the J end by 5 bases, with 13 bases between. The CDR3 nucleotides are TGTGCCAGCAGCTTAAGTGGGGCAGGGCACGAGCAGTACTTC. It codes for CASSLSGAGHEQYF.

This chain links TRBV20-1 with TRBJ2-7, with D hard to call. Germline lookup yields CDR1 DFQATT and CDR2 SNEGSKA (reference sequence). The CDR3 length is 10 residues. The germline V and J ends were trimmed by 3 bases and 5 bases, with 5 bases remaining between them. DNA of the CDR3: TGCAGTGCTAGCTTCCACGAGCAGTACTTC. This translates into CSASFHEQYF.

The chain has TRBV4-1 and TRBJ2-4, with 10 bases identical to TRBD2. The CDR3 spans 19 residues. Per germline, CDR1 MGHRA and CDR2 YSYEKL. Trimming cost V 1 base and J 0 bases; bases outside gene matches: 9. CDR3 bases: TGCGCCAGCAGCCAAGGCGTGCTAGCGGGAGTTGGAGCCAAAAACATTCAGTACTTC. Its translation: CASSQGVLAGVGAKNIQYF.